Sequencing of this T cell receptor beta chain was carried out in a study of tumor and adjacent non-tumor tissue in lung cancer. Study-level background: Each sample yielded roughly 4.2 million productive TCRbeta reads on average.

Germline assignment: CDR1 DFQATT and CDR2 SNEGSKA (reference sequence). The CDR3 totals 17 residues. Study-wide results and limits: Top 100 clones took a larger repertoire share in normal lung.

The template was RNA from unsorted bulk tissue. The library came from three nested PCR rounds adapted from ARM-PCR protocols. TCRdb analysed the multiplex PCR reads with MiXCR anew, one entry per CDR3 protein. This table holds approximately 130,000 distinct CDR3 sequences, 66% found once. About this clonotype itself: Its antigen is not known. Its ends do not fully match the called genes, so a read error is possible.

The receptor was isolated from a man aged 25 to 40 with non-small cell lung cancer. The V call is TRBV20-1, the J call TRBJ2-2, with D perhaps assigned TRBD1 or TRBD2 (6 bases each). Material: lung tumor tissue. This CDR3 is CSAGDTIGGLNTGELFF. CDR3 sequence (DNA): TGTAGTGCTGGAGATACTATCGGGGGCCTAAACACCGGGGAGCTGTTTTTT.